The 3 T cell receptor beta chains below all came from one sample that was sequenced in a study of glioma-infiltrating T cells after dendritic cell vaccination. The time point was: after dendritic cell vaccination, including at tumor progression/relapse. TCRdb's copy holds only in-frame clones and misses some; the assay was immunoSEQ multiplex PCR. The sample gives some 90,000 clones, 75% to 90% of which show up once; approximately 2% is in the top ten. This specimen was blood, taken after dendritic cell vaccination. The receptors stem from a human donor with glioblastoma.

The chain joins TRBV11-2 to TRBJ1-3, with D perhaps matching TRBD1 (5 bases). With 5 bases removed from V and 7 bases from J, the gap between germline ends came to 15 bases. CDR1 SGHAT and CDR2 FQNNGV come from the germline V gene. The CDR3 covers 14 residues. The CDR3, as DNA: TGTGCCAGCAGCCCTGGGGCCGCGAGGAACACCATATATTTT. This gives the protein CASSPGAARNTIYF.

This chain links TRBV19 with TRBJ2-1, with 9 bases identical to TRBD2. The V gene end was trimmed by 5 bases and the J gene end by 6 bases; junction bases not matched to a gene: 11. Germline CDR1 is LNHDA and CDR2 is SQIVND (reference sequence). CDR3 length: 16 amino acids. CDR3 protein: CASSGWREGRINEQFF. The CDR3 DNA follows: TGTGCCAGTAGTGGGTGGCGGGAGGGCCGAATCAATGAGCAGTTCTTC.

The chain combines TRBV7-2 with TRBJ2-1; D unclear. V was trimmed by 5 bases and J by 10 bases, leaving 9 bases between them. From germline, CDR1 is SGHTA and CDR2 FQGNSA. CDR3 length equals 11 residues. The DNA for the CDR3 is TGTGCCAGCAGCCCGATAGAAGAGCAGTTCTTC. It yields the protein CASSPIEEQFF.